This TCR beta chain appears in the sequencing data of a study of CD8+ T cells in alopecia areata. This clone occurred a few times. Its antigen is unknown. The length of the CDR3 is 13 residues. The germline CDR1 and CDR2 sequences are SGHDN and FVKESK. V dropped 4 bases and J dropped 14 bases, with 18 bases sitting between them. Following RNA extraction, reverse transcription yielded cDNA that acted as the sequencing template. TCRdb keeps only in-frame clones here, not all; method: immunoSEQ multiplex PCR. The sample yields approximately 200,000 clones, around 60% seen once. Notes on the study in general: Scalp lesions, especially in alopecia totalis/universalis, had higher clonality than normal scalp. On tofacitinib, scalp clonality and expanded CD8+ clones among top 100 fell significantly.

Treatment indicated: oral pan-JAK inhibitor, 5-10 mg twice daily. This TCR was sampled from a human donor with alopecia areata. The sequencing here drew on CD4+ T cells sorted from blood, taken at week 4, from a patient treated with tofacitinib. The chain joins TRBV14 to TRBJ2-1; perhaps TRBD2 as D (6 bases). CDR3 in DNA: TGTGCCAGCAGCCCGGATCGTACGGGGGTAAAGTTCTTC. It encodes CASSPDRTGVKFF.